Below, 13 T cell receptor beta chains from the same sample are listed, as sequenced in a study of cytomegalovirus exposure and HLA in healthy donors. In the PCR, 60 Vbeta and 13 Jbeta primers were used. This table comes from immunoSEQ multiplex PCR, and its TCRdb copy is limited to in-frame clones, with some not included. Altogether approximately 210,000 clones are present, 75% to 80% being singletons, with the ten largest covering roughly 1.9%. Sequencing was carried out using PBMCs. These receptors were collected from a male donor in good health and CMV-seronegative.

This sequence joins TRBV30 and TRBJ1-1; the D gene is possibly TRBD1 (6 bases). Germline V gene data show CDR1 as GTSNPN and CDR2 as SVGIG (reference sequence). Trimming left V 7 bases short and J 9 bases short, with 15 bases between. The CDR3 sequence is 11 residues long. The CDR3 is CASGPDRKAFF. The CDR3 region has the DNA TGTGCCTCGGGTCCCGACAGGAAAGCTTTCTTT.

J is TRBJ2-7 and V is TRBV4-3, with 9 bases lining up with TRBD1. The J segment lost 6 bases and the V segment lost 0 bases, leaving 9 bases of the junction unmatched. CDR1 is LGHNA and CDR2 is YSLEER in the germline V gene. The CDR3 runs 16 residues. The CDR3 DNA follows: TGCGCCAGCAGCCAAGACGGGACAGGGATTCTGGGCGAGCAGTACTTC. Protein product: CASSQDGTGILGEQYF.

V gene TRBV6-6 combines with J gene TRBJ2-7; D is perhaps TRBD2 (6 bases). This CDR3 comprises 12 residues. The germline V and J ends were trimmed by 5 bases and 5 bases, with 10 bases remaining between them. Germline V lookup: CDR1 MNHNY, CDR2 SVGAGI (reference sequence). The CDR3: CASSPRGNEQYF. Written as DNA, the CDR3 is TGTGCCAGCAGTCCCCGGGGGAACGAGCAGTACTTC.

This chain joins TRBV5-1 and TRBJ2-2; TRBD2 aligns across 12 bases. Per the germline V gene, CDR1 is SGHRS and CDR2 is YFSETQ. V lost 4 bases, J lost 6 bases, and 4 bases stayed unmatched. This CDR3 comprises 15 residues. As DNA, the CDR3 is TGCGCCAGCAGCCTGGGACTAGCGGGTTCCGGGGAGCTGTTTTTT. Translation: CASSLGLAGSGELFF.

This rearrangement joins TRBV5-1 to TRBJ2-5; 11 nucleotides agree with TRBD1. After removal of 4 bases from V and 5 bases from J, the junction contained 10 bases not matched to a gene. This CDR3 contains 16 residues. The germline CDR1 and CDR2 sequences are SGHRS and YFSETQ. Here the CDR3 DNA reads TGCGCCAGCAGCCCGGGACAGGGGGGTATTCGGGAGACCCAGTACTTC. It encodes CASSPGQGGIRETQYF. Variable domain in full (rest from reference TRBV5-1 and TRBJ2-5): KAGVTQTPRYLIKTRGQQVTLSCSPISGHRSVSWYQQTPGQGLQFLFEYFSETQRNKGNFPGRFSGRQFSNSRSEMNVSTLELGDSALYLCASSPGQGGIRETQYFGPGTRLLVL.

The table lists this clone with a few counts. This sequence joins TRBV7-2 and TRBJ1-4, with 10 bases matching TRBD1. Looked up from germline, CDR1 is SGHTA and CDR2 is FQGNSA. Trimming took 6 bases from V and 7 from J; bases not matched to a gene: 5. The CDR3 has 14 amino acids. The CDR3 sequence is CASRVDRGREKLFF. The CDR3 DNA reads as TGTGCCAGCAGGGTTGACAGGGGGCGTGAAAAACTGTTTTTT.

This chain joins TRBV12-5 and TRBJ1-1, with 9 bases identical to TRBD1. In germline, CDR1 is LGHNT, CDR2 FRNRAP. Trimming took 0 bases from V and 0 from J; bases not matched to a gene: 8. This CDR3 comprises 18 residues. CDR3 residues: CASGLVVTGGSLNTEAFF. CDR3 bases: TGTGCTAGTGGTTTGGTAGTTACAGGGGGCAGCTTGAACACTGAAGCTTTCTTT.

The genes are TRBV4-3 and TRBJ1-3; 7 nucleotides align to TRBD1. This CDR3 has 18 amino acids. Germline loops: CDR1 LGHNA, CDR2 YSLEER. With V trimmed by 1 base and J by 0 bases, 9 bases remained unmatched. This CDR3 is CASSQVDPTGSSGNTIYF. Written as DNA, the CDR3 is TGCGCCAGCAGCCAAGTAGACCCGACAGGGAGCTCTGGAAACACCATATATTTT.

This rearrangement joins TRBV7-2 to TRBJ2-1; 7 nucleotides match TRBD2. After removal of 5 bases from V and 1 base from J, the junction contained 8 bases not matched to a gene. The CDR3 length is 16 residues. Per the germline V gene, CDR1 is SGHTA and CDR2 is FQGNSA. CDR3 nucleotide sequence: TGTGCCAGCAGCATCAGCGGGACGCCGTCCTACAATGAGCAGTTCTTC. Translation: CASSISGTPSYNEQFF.

This rearrangement joins TRBV28 to TRBJ2-7; D is uncertain. This CDR3 is 13 amino acids long. The V and J ends lost 10 bases and 0 bases respectively, with 13 bases between them. The germline V gene has CDR1 MDHEN and CDR2 SYDVKM. Here the CDR3 reads CATLPQVSYEQYF. CDR3 coding DNA: TGTGCCACTCTACCGCAGGTCTCCTACGAGCAGTACTTC.

The chain links TRBV5-6 to TRBJ2-7, with 7 bases identical to TRBD1. V shed 5 bases and J 1 base; nucleotides not matched to a gene: 6. Germline-derived CDR1 and CDR2 are SGHDT and YYEEEE. This CDR3 spans 14 amino acids. The CDR3 DNA reads TGTGCCAGCAGTTGGGACAGAAGTTCCTACGAGCAGTACTTC. Protein: CASSWDRSSYEQYF.

The gene calls are TRBV19 and TRBJ1-1; 12 bases align to TRBD1. CDR1 is LNHDA and CDR2 is SQIVND in the germline V gene (reference sequence). The junction had 10 bases not matched to a gene; V was cut back by 7 bases and J by 1 base. This CDR3 has 17 amino acids. For the CDR3, the DNA is TGTGCCAGTAAGAGGGGACAGGGGGCAGTCGGGAACACTGAAGCTTTCTTT. Translated, it gives CASKRGQGAVGNTEAFF. Based on the CDR3 plus reference TRBV19 and TRBJ1-1, the full variable domain is DGGITQSPKYLFRKEGQNVTLSCEQNLNHDAMYWYRQDPGQGLRLIYYSQIVNDFQKGDIAEGYSVSREKKESFPLTVTSAQKNPTAFYLCASKRGQGAVGNTEAFFGQGTRLTVV.

Worth noting for this clone: Within the sample, other DNA sequences also encode this same CDR3. The V gene is TRBV9, the J gene TRBJ2-7; 11 bases match TRBD2. Germline values: CDR1 SGDLS, CDR2 YYNGEE. CDR3 length: 14 amino acids. V was pared by 4 bases and J by 4 bases, with 4 bases of the junction left unmatched. The CDR3 is CASSHGLAGYEQYF. The CDR3 DNA is TGTGCCAGCAGCCATGGACTAGCGGGTTACGAGCAGTACTTC.